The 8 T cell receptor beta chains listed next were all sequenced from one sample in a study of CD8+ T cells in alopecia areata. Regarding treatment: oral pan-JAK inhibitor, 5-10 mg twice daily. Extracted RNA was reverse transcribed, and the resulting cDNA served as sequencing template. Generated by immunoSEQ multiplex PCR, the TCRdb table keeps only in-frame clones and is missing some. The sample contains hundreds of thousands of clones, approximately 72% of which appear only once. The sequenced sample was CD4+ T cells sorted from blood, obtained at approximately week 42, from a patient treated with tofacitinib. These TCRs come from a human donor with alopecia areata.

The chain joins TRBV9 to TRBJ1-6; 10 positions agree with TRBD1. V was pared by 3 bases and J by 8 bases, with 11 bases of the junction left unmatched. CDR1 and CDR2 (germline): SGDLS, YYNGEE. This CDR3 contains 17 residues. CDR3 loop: CASSDPTDRGFYSPLHF. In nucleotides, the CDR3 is TGTGCCAGCAGCGATCCCACGGACAGGGGGTTTTATTCACCCCTCCACTTT. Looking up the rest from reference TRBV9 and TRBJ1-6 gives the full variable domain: DSGVTQTPKHLITATGQRVTLRCSPRSGDLSVYWYQQSLDQGLQFLIQYYNGEERAKGNILERFSAQQFPDLHSELNLSSLELGDSALYFCASSDPTDRGFYSPLHFGNGTRLTVT.

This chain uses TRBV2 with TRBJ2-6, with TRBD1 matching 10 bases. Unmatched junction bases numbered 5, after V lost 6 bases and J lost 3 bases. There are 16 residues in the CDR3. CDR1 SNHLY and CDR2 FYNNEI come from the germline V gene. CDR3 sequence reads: CASRAGTGVGANVLTF. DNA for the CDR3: TGTGCCAGCAGGGCCGGGACAGGGGTTGGGGCCAACGTCCTGACTTTC. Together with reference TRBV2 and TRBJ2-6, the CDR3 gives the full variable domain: EPEVTQTPSHQVTQMGQEVILRCVPISNHLYFYWYRQILGQKVEFLVSFYNNEISEKSEIFDDQFSVERPDGSNFTLKIRSTKLEDSAMYFCASRAGTGVGANVLTFGAGSRLTVL.

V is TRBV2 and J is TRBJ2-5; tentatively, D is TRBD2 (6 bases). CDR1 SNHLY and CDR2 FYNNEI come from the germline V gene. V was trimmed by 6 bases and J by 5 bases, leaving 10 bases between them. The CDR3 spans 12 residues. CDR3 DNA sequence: TGTGCCAGCAGAGGCGGGGTGGAGACCCAGTACTTC. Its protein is CASRGGVETQYF. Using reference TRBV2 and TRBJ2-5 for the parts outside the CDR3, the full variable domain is EPEVTQTPSHQVTQMGQEVILRCVPISNHLYFYWYRQILGQKVEFLVSFYNNEISEKSEIFDDQFSVERPDGSNFTLKIRSTKLEDSAMYFCASRGGVETQYFGPGTRLLVL.

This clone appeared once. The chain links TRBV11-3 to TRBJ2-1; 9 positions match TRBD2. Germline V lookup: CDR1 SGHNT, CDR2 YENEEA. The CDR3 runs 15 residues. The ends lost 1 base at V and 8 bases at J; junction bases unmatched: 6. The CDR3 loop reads CASSLGGLAGHEQFF. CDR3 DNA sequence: TGTGCCAGCAGCTTAGGGGGACTAGCTGGCCATGAGCAGTTCTTC.

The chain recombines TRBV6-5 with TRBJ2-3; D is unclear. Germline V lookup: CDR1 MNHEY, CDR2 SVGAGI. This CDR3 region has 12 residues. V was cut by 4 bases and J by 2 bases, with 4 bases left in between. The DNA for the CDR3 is TGTGCCAGCAGTTCGGCCACAGATACGCAGTATTTT. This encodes CASSSATDTQYF.

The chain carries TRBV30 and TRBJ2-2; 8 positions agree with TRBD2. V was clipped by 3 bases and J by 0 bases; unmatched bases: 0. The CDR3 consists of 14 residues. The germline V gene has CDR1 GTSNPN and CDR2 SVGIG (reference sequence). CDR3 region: CAWRAGANTGELFF. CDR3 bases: TGTGCCTGGAGAGCGGGGGCGAACACCGGGGAGCTGTTTTTT.

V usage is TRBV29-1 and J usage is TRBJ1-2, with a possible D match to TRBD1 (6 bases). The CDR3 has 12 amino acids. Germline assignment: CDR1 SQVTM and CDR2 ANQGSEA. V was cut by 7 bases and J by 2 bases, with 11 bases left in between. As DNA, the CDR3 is TGCAGCGGTCTGGGACACAACTATGGCTACACCTTC. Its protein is CSGLGHNYGYTF.

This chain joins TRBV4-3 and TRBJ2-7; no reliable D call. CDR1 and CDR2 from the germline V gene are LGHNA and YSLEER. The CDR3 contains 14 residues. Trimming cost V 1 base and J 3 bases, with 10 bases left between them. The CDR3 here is CASSQAPNNYEQYF. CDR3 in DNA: TGCGCCAGCAGCCAAGCACCAAACAACTACGAGCAGTACTTC.